Below, 4 T cell receptor beta chains from the same sample are listed, as sequenced in a study of control samples from healthy donors and cancer patients. Generated by immunoSEQ multiplex PCR, the TCRdb table keeps only in-frame clones and is missing some. The sample carries 85,000 to 95,000 clones, about 89% recorded once. The sequenced sample consisted of blood. All receptors come from a woman younger than 45 in good health.

This clone was counted a single time. V gene TRBV11-2 combines with J gene TRBJ2-7, with 8 positions matching TRBD1. Trimming at V came to 5 bases and at J to 3 bases, leaving 3 bases not matched to a gene. The germline CDR1 and CDR2 sequences are SGHAT and FQNNGV. The CDR3 is made up of 13 amino acids. The CDR3 loop is CASSGQGVYEQYF. In nucleotides, the CDR3 is TGTGCCAGCAGCGGACAGGGTGTCTACGAGCAGTACTTC.

The CDR3: CASSDIDGTDTQYF. CDR3 DNA sequence: TGTGCCAGCAGTGATATAGACGGCACAGATACGCAGTATTTT. V is TRBV6-1 and J is TRBJ2-3; D not resolved. V lost 3 bases, J lost 1 base, and 8 bases lay in between. Germline CDR1 reads MNHNS; CDR2 reads SASEGT. The CDR3 loop spans 14 amino acids.

The chain has TRBV7-9 and TRBJ2-7; D unclear. The CDR3 loop spans 12 amino acids. CDR1 and CDR2 (germline): SEHNR, FQNEAQ (reference sequence). Trimming took 6 bases from V and 1 from J, leaving 7 bases between them. The CDR3 loop is CASRALSYEQYF. The CDR3 DNA is TGTGCCAGCAGGGCTTTGTCCTACGAGCAGTACTTC.

The rearrangement links TRBV7-9 to TRBJ1-3; 10 bases are a match to TRBD1. The J segment lost 4 bases and the V segment lost 5 bases, leaving 8 bases of the junction unmatched. The germline gives CDR1 SEHNR, CDR2 FQNEAQ (reference sequence). This CDR3 comprises 16 residues. The CDR3 nucleotides are TGTGCCAGCAGCGCAGGGGACAGGGGAAGGGGAAACACCATATATTTT. Its translation is CASSAGDRGRGNTIYF.